Shown below are 8 T cell receptor gamma chains from a single sample sequenced in a study of γδ T cells in repeated Plasmodium falciparum infection. Vgamma9/Vdelta2+ and Vdelta2-negative gammadelta T cells were flow-sorted from PBMC for bulk sequencing. TCRdb fed the multiplex PCR reads to CATT. The data hold roughly 32,000 gamma-chain clones, with 1.4% to 1.5% observed a single time. The sequenced material came from gamma-delta T cells from blood. The receptors were gathered from a pool of human donors (malaria-infected and uninfected, not separated).

About this clone: The DNA is left out, because the CDR3 cannot be placed on it with certainty; the CDR3 is given as TCRdb lists it. J gene calling gave no result, while the V gene is TRGV4. From its first to its last residue, the CDR3 has 29 amino acids. CDR1 EGSTGY and CDR2 YDSYTSSV come from the germline V gene. This chain's CDR3 is CATWDGRGNSLAVEQHLLSQVSIGRIQHF.

In its sample, this clone was seen many times. The chain recombines TRGV4 with TRGJ1 or TRGJ2. Germline trimming cut 0 bases from V and 8 bases from J; bases unmatched to any gene: 10. There are 14 residues in the CDR3. Germline-derived CDR1 and CDR2 are EGSTGY and YDSYTSSV. CDR3 sequence reads: CATWDGPSMNKKLF. The DNA of the CDR3 is TGTGCCACCTGGGATGGGCCATCTATGAATAAGAAACTCTTT.

This clone was seen a handful of times. This probably arose from a read error, given a far larger clone one base away. This same CDR3 is encoded by further DNA sequences in the sample. Here the CDR3 DNA reads TGTGCCTTGTGGGAGACTCTTATTGAGTTGGGCAAAAAAATCAAGGTGTTT. It yields the protein CALWETLIELGKKIKVF. No J gene was assigned, while the V gene was called as TRGV9. The CDR3 is 17 amino acids. Germline CDR1 and CDR2: GITISATS and ISYDGTV (reference sequence).

This clone came up many times. The TCRdb record carries a much larger clone's protein, which differs from this DNA's translation at residue 7; a read error is the likely cause, and the protein listed here is the DNA translation. The V and J genes are TRGV9 and TRGJP. The J gene, left out of TCRdb, was set here by checking the DNA against germline. Germline assignment: CDR1 GITISATS and CDR2 ISYDGTV (reference sequence). This CDR3 spans 15 amino acids. The junction had 6 bases not matched to a gene; V was cut back by 5 bases and J by 8 bases. CDR3 nucleotides: TGTGCCTTGTGGGCGACTAAGTTGGGCAAAAAAATCAAGGTATTT. Residues: CALWATKLGKKIKVF.

This clone was seen repeatedly, ten times or more. This likely traces to a read error, being one base from a far larger clone. Within the sample, other DNA sequences also encode this same CDR3. Called V gene: TRGV9; the J gene was not called. Germline V gene lookup returns CDR1 GITISATS and CDR2 ISYDGTV (reference sequence). The CDR3 contains 13 residues. CDR3 in amino acids: CALWEPPYYKKLF. The CDR3 DNA follows: TGTGCCTTGTGGGAGCCCCCTTATTATAAGAAGCTCTTT.

In this sample, this clone turned up a few times. Since a far larger clone is one base different, this is likely a read error. The V gene call reads TRGV3; no J gene was called. This CDR3 is 13 amino acids long. Germline V CDR1 and CDR2: VTNTFY, YDVSTARD (reference sequence). The CDR3 region is CATWDPVYYKKLF. CDR3 coding DNA: TGTGCCACCTGGGACCCGGTTTATTATAAGAAGCTCTTT.

This clone occurred a few times. TCRdb's listed protein matches a much larger clone and diverges from this DNA's translation at residue 12, likely through a read error; the protein shown comes from the DNA. The V gene corresponds to TRGV9; no J gene was called. Germline V CDR1 and CDR2: GITISATS, ISYDGTV (reference sequence). CDR3 length: 14 residues. The CDR3 loop is CALWEVQIHYKELF. The CDR3 coding sequence is TGTGCCTTGTGGGAGGTGCAAATCCATTATAAGGAACTCTTT.

With regard to this clone: A read error is possible here, since a much larger clone lies one base away. Other DNA sequences within the sample encode an identical CDR3. With the J gene uncalled, the V gene is TRGV3. Per germline, CDR1 VTNTFY and CDR2 YDVSTARD (reference sequence). This CDR3 has 13 amino acids. Here the CDR3 DNA reads TGTGCTACCTGGGTCCCTCAGGTCTTAGGATTTCTCTTT. Translation gives CATWVPQVLGFLF.